This T cell receptor (beta chain) derives from a study of T cell repertoires in cytomegalovirus infection. Overall study context: Signatures in public TCR beta sequences pointed to both CMV infection and matching HLA type.

This clonotype was recorded at least ten times. From the reads, TCRdb called clonotypes with MiXCR, one entry per CDR3 protein. This sample has 290,000 or so distinct CDR3 sequences, with around 9.1% found just once. The clonotype comes from a human donor in good health (CMV status not recorded). Some clones in this sample may be carry-over from other donors' samples. Sequencing was done on a sample of PBMCs.

The CDR3 DNA reads TGCAGTGCTAGAGATAGGGGGGGTGACACAGATACGCAGTATTTT. It translates to CSARDRGGDTDTQYF. The chain is built from TRBV20-1 and TRBJ2-3, with D possibly TRBD2 on 7 matching bases. The CDR3 contains 15 residues. Germline V gene sequence: CDR1 DFQATT, CDR2 SNEGSKA (reference sequence). V lost 0 bases to trimming and J lost 2 bases, with 12 bases between them.